This TCR beta chain is from a study of T cell responses to AZD1222 COVID-19 vaccine. Germline-derived CDR1 and CDR2 are MGHRA and YSYEKL. CDR3 size: 17 residues. V was clipped by 4 bases and J by 4 bases; unmatched bases: 12. Sequenced by immunoSEQ multiplex PCR; TCRdb stores in-frame clones only, minus some. The table records roughly 100,000 clones, 84% of them present only once. The clonotype comes from an adult in good health. Material: peripheral blood, obtained on day 0 of AZD1222 vaccination. This rearrangement joins TRBV4-1 to TRBJ1-3; TRBD1 matches 8 bases. CDR3 bases: TGCGCCAGCAGCCGATACTCGACAGGGGTATCGGGAAACACCATATATTTT. Its protein is CASSRYSTGVSGNTIYF.